The rows below give T cell receptor beta chains drawn from one sample of a study of Graves' ophthalmopathy and Graves' hyperthyroidism. MiXCR, applied by TCRdb to the multiplex PCR reads, yields one record per CDR3 protein. The repertoire consists of 200,000 to 300,000 distinct CDR3 sequences, with around 42% occurring once and the leading ten covering roughly 45%. The sample was peripheral blood. The receptor source for this set is an adult man with Graves' ophthalmopathy. The CDR3 runs from the conserved cysteine through the conserved F or W. A D gene is named only where the DNA matches it firmly. Clone size is shown for a subset of rows, as once, few, many or a class of expanded clone.

TRBJ2-6 | 17 | NA | NA | TRBV7-2 | CASSLNFRGSGANVLTF | TGTGCCAGCAGCTTGAATTTCCGTGGCTCTGGGGCCAACGTCCTGACTTTC
TRBJ2-7 | 13 | NA | NA | TRBV20-1 | CSAREASWYEQYF | TGCAGTGCTAGAGAAGCTAGCTGGTACGAGCAGTACTTC
TRBJ1-6 | 13 | few | NA | TRBV2 | CASSEARDSPLHF | TGTGCCAGCAGTGAAGCCAGGGATTCACCCCTCCACTTT
TRBJ1-2 | 14 | few | NA | TRBV20-1 | CSASLANNRGGYTF | TGCAGTGCTAGTCTAGCCAACAACCGGGGGGGCTACACCTTC
TRBJ2-6 | 18 | NA | NA | TRBV7-2 | CASSQDGQPHSGANVLTF | TGTGCCAGCAGCCAAGATGGACAGCCACACTCTGGGGCCAACGTCCTGACTTTC
TRBJ2-7 | 11 | once | NA | TRBV4-3 | CASSRDVEQYF | TGCGCCAGCAGCCGGGATGTCGAGCAGTACTTC
TRBJ1-1 | 13 | few | TRBD1 | TRBV12-3/TRBV12-4 | CASSSDRGTKAFF | TGTGCCAGCAGTTCCGACAGGGGGACGAAAGCTTTCTTT
TRBJ1-6 | 16 | once | TRBD1 | TRBV20-1 | CSAREEEGAQNSPLHF | TGCAGTGCTAGAGAAGAGGAGGGGGCGCAGAATTCACCCCTCCACTTT
TRBJ1-1 | 12 | few | TRBD1 | TRBV7-3 | CASSYGTAEAFF | TGTGCCAGCAGTTACGGGACAGCTGAAGCTTTCTTT
TRBJ2-2 | 14 | NA | NA | TRBV15 | CATSRAQEAGELFF | TGTGCCACCAGCAGAGCACAAGAGGCCGGGGAGCTGTTTTTT
TRBJ1-1 | 14 | NA | NA | TRBV7-9 | CASSWGIGGTEAFF | TGTGCCAGCAGCTGGGGGATTGGGGGCACTGAAGCTTTCTTT
TRBJ1-5 | 16 | few | NA | TRBV10-3 | CAISEGPMVRVQPQHF | TGTGCCATCTCTGAGGGACCAATGGTTCGGGTCCAGCCCCAGCATTTT
TRBJ2-5 | 12 | few | TRBD1 | TRBV10-3 | CATRGKLETQYF | TGTGCCACCAGGGGGAAATTGGAGACCCAGTACTTC
TRBJ1-2 | 12 | many | NA | TRBV29-1 | CSATAGFYGYTF | TGCAGCGCCACAGCAGGCTTCTATGGCTACACCTTC
TRBJ1-4 | 16 | NA | TRBD1 | TRBV2 | CASSPGQITTNEKLFF | TGTGCCAGCAGCCCGGGACAGATCACAACTAATGAAAAACTGTTTTTT
TRBJ2-2 | 16 | NA | TRBD1 | TRBV24-1 | CATSDFHRGRTGELFF | TGTGCCACCAGTGATTTTCACAGGGGGCGAACCGGGGAGCTGTTTTTT
TRBJ2-7 | 16 | few | NA | TRBV7-6 | CASSARSEVSSYEQYF | TGTGCCAGCAGCGCCAGGTCCGAGGTGAGCTCCTACGAGCAGTACTTC
TRBJ2-5 | 15 | few | NA | TRBV7-9 | CASRPSVSYQETQYF | TGTGCCAGCAGACCCTCAGTGTCGTACCAAGAGACCCAGTACTTC
TRBJ1-6 | 13 | few | NA | TRBV2 | CASRREENSPLHF | TGTGCCAGCAGGAGAGAAGAGAATTCACCCCTCCACTTT
TRBJ1-1 | 19 | few | NA | TRBV12-3/TRBV12-4 | CASSPDTYNVKGWDTEAFF | TGTGCCAGCAGCCCCGACACCTATAACGTCAAGGGGTGGGACACTGAAGCTTTCTTT
TRBJ2-7 | 13 | NA | NA | TRBV10-3 | CAISGLEVNEQYF | TGTGCCATCAGTGGTCTAGAAGTCAATGAGCAGTACTTC
TRBJ2-7 | 16 | once | TRBD1 | TRBV19 | CASNHPPRDSAYEQYF | TGTGCCAGTAACCATCCCCCACGGGACAGTGCGTACGAGCAGTACTTC
TRBJ1-1 | 13 | NA | NA | TRBV29-1 | CSPLSPMNTEAFF | TGCAGCCCCCTATCCCCTATGAACACTGAAGCTTTCTTT
TRBJ1-5 | 16 | NA | TRBD1 | TRBV7-2 | CASSFQTGGSNQPQHF | TGTGCCAGCAGCTTCCAGACAGGGGGGAGCAATCAGCCCCAGCATTTT
TRBJ1-1 | 14 | NA | NA | TRBV9 | CASSVDRSNTEAFF | TGTGCCAGCAGCGTAGACAGGTCCAACACTGAAGCTTTCTTT
TRBJ1-5 | 13 | few | NA | TRBV5-4 | CASTDSSLKPQHF | TGTGCCAGCACCGATTCATCCCTCAAGCCCCAGCATTTT
TRBJ2-2 | 15 | few | TRBD2 | TRBV7-3 | CASSSSGGRVGELFF | TGTGCCAGCAGCTCTAGCGGGGGGCGAGTCGGGGAGCTGTTTTTT
TRBJ1-2 | 16 | NA | TRBD1 | TRBV2 | CASTRQGASLGYGYTF | TGTGCCAGCACCAGACAGGGGGCAAGTCTTGGCTATGGCTACACCTTC
TRBJ2-7 | 13 | few | NA | TRBV3-1 | CASSAFGIYEQYF | TGTGCCAGCAGTGCATTCGGTATTTACGAGCAGTACTTC